These 21 T cell receptor beta chains were all obtained from the same sample, sequenced in a study of neurological immune-mediated disorders. TCRdb ran MiXCR on the 5' RACE reads and lists one entry per CDR3 protein. The sample contains 66,000 or so distinct CDR3 sequences, around 3.7% of which appear only once. Source material: PBMCs. The receptors were sampled from a man aged 35 to 55 with multiple sclerosis.

This clonotype was observed at least ten times. The rearrangement uses TRBV20-1 and TRBJ2-7, with 10 bases fitting TRBD1. This CDR3 is 15 amino acids long. Trimming cost V 5 bases and J 5 bases; bases outside gene matches: 12. In germline, CDR1 is DFQATT, CDR2 SNEGSKA (reference sequence). The CDR3 DNA sequence: TGCAGTGCTTCCTACTTGGGACAGGGGCACCACGAGCAGTACTTC. This gives the protein CSASYLGQGHHEQYF.

The sample holds many counts of this clonotype. The J gene is TRBJ2-7, the V gene TRBV6-1; 9 bases align to TRBD1. With V trimmed by 0 bases and J by 4 bases, 16 bases remained unmatched. The CDR3 has 19 residues. Germline lookup yields CDR1 MNHNS and CDR2 SASEGT. The CDR3 DNA is TGTGCCAGCAGTGAAGCCGGGACAGGGAATTCGGTTTATACGTACGAGCAGTACTTC. Amino acids: CASSEAGTGNSVYTYEQYF.

This clonotype was seen at least ten times. The rearrangement joins TRBV5-1 to TRBJ2-6; no definite D call. Trimming shortened V by 4 bases and J by 2 bases, and 16 bases separated the two germline ends. CDR3 length: 17 residues. Germline values: CDR1 SGHRS, CDR2 YFSETQ. The DNA of the CDR3 is TGCGCCAGCAGCCCCCATTCTTATTTTGCTGGGGCCAACGTCCTGACTTTC. As protein: CASSPHSYFAGANVLTF. The complete variable domain, with remaining parts taken from reference TRBV5-1 and TRBJ2-6, reads KAGVTQTPRYLIKTRGQQVTLSCSPISGHRSVSWYQQTPGQGLQFLFEYFSETQRNKGNFPGRFSGRQFSNSRSEMNVSTLELGDSALYLCASSPHSYFAGANVLTFGAGSRLTVL.

This clonotype was counted at least ten times. This rearrangement joins TRBV20-1 to TRBJ2-2, with D maybe TRBD1 (5 bases). The length of the CDR3 is 15 residues. CDR1 is DFQATT, CDR2 SNEGSKA, per germline (reference sequence). V lost 0 bases to trimming and J lost 6 bases, with 14 bases between them. CDR3 sequence reads: CSARDRQQGAGELFF. The CDR3 nucleotides read TGCAGTGCTAGAGATAGACAGCAAGGGGCCGGGGAGCTGTTTTTT.

This clonotype was picked up many times. The chain recombines TRBV10-2 with TRBJ2-7, with TRBD2 matching over 7 bases. This CDR3 is built from 15 residues. Germline assignment: CDR1 WSHSY and CDR2 SAAADI. V was pared by 0 bases and J by 2 bases, with 4 bases of the junction left unmatched. CDR3 in amino acids: CASSESTSAAYEQYF. The CDR3 coding sequence is TGCGCCAGCAGTGAGTCAACTAGCGCGGCCTACGAGCAGTACTTC.

On this clonotype itself: One base away lies a much larger clone, so this may be a sequencing read error. The chain is built from TRBV4-2 and TRBJ2-1; the D call may be TRBD1 or TRBD2 (7 bases each). Looked up from germline, CDR1 is LGHNA and CDR2 is YNFKEQ. There are 12 residues in the CDR3. The CDR3 protein is CDSRGGDNEQFF. The CDR3 nucleotides read TGTGACAGCAGGGGGGGGGACAATGAGCAGTTCTTC.

This clonotype was counted many times. The chain couples TRBV20-1 to TRBJ2-7; tentatively, D is TRBD1 (6 bases). There are 15 residues in the CDR3. CDR1 is DFQATT, CDR2 SNEGSKA, per germline (reference sequence). Trimming pared 0 bases from V and 2 bases from J, leaving 14 bases between. CDR3 protein: CSARDRKGDPYEQYF. The DNA of the CDR3 is TGCAGTGCTAGAGATCGAAAGGGGGACCCCTACGAGCAGTACTTC.

This clonotype has ten or more counts. The chain links TRBV12-3 or TRBV12-4 to TRBJ2-7; TRBD2 matches at 12 bases. The CDR3 runs 15 residues. V dropped 6 bases and J dropped 6; count of bases not matched to a gene: 9. The CDR3 coding sequence is TGTGCCAGCAGGCCCCTAGCGGGAGGGCCTCGCGAGCAGTACTTC. Protein: CASRPLAGGPREQYF.

J is TRBJ2-7 and V is TRBV20-1, with D possibly matching TRBD1 (6 bases). The CDR3 is made up of 16 amino acids. Trimming cost V 5 bases and J 7 bases, with 27 bases left between them. Per the germline V gene, CDR1 is DFQATT and CDR2 is SNEGSKA (reference sequence). CDR3 DNA: TGCAGTGCTCAGCGCCCTTGGACAGCGGCTTTGGGGGAGCAGTACTTC. It specifies CSAQRPWTAALGEQYF.

This clonotype appeared many times. The chain carries TRBV6-5 and TRBJ2-2; 11 positions agree with TRBD2. CDR3 length: 15 residues. The V and J ends lost 6 bases and 7 bases, in that order; junction bases with no gene match: 7. Germline V gene sequence: CDR1 MNHEY, CDR2 SVGAGI. The CDR3 DNA reads TGTGCCAGCAGGAAACTAGCGGGAGAGGGCGGGGAGCTGTTTTTT. This translates into CASRKLAGEGGELFF.

This clonotype has at least ten counts. This chain uses TRBV10-3 with TRBJ2-3, with a possible D match to TRBD2 (5 bases). The length of the CDR3 is 16 residues. The germline gives CDR1 ENHRY, CDR2 SYGVKD. Deletions cut 4 bases from V and 3 bases from J, with 17 bases between. The CDR3 here is CAISGVASPNTDTQYF. CDR3 DNA sequence: TGTGCCATCAGTGGCGTAGCGAGCCCAAATACAGATACGCAGTATTTT.

This clonotype came up many times. V is TRBV11-3 and J is TRBJ2-5; 7 bases match TRBD2. This CDR3 contains 12 residues. Germline assignment: CDR1 SGHNT and CDR2 YENEEA. V gave up 3 bases and J gave up 9 bases; unmatched junction bases: 4. In DNA, the CDR3 is TGTGCCAGCAGCTTGGGGGAGGGAGCCCAGTACTTC. Translation gives CASSLGEGAQYF.

This clonotype was counted at least ten times. The chain recombines TRBV6-5 with TRBJ2-7; the match to TRBD1 covers 9 bases. Germline V gene data show CDR1 as MNHEY and CDR2 as SVGAGI. The length of the CDR3 is 14 residues. V trimming: 7 bases; J trimming: 3 bases; junction bases outside the gene matches: 7. The CDR3 region is CASNPGQGRYEQYF. In DNA, the CDR3 is TGTGCCAGCAACCCGGGACAGGGACGCTACGAGCAGTACTTC.

The genes are TRBV20-1 and TRBJ1-1; D possibly corresponds to TRBD1 (6 bases). Trimming stripped 2 bases from V and 0 bases from J, with 10 bases between. The CDR3 runs 14 residues. The germline V gene has CDR1 DFQATT and CDR2 SNEGSKA (reference sequence). CDR3 sequence reads: CSARRDTLNTEAFF. CDR3 coding DNA: TGCAGTGCTAGAAGGGACACACTGAACACTGAAGCTTTCTTT.

This clonotype came up many times. The J gene is TRBJ1-2, the V gene TRBV15; D is ambiguous. CDR1 and CDR2 from the germline V gene are LNHNV and YYDKDF (reference sequence). CDR3 length equals 11 residues. V gave up 8 bases and J gave up 1 base, with 5 bases separating them. CDR3 in DNA: TGTGCCACCTTCAGTAACTATGGCTACACCTTC. Amino acids: CATFSNYGYTF.

There are many counts of this clonotype. The genes are TRBV20-1 and TRBJ2-7, with a tentative D call TRBD1 (5 bases). CDR3 length: 17 amino acids. Germline values: CDR1 DFQATT, CDR2 SNEGSKA (reference sequence). Between the trimmed V and J ends, which lost 0 bases and 3 bases, there was a span of 21 bases. The CDR3 bases are TGCAGTGCTAGAGATTTCCGAGCCCGGCAGGGAATCTACGAGCAGTACTTC. Protein: CSARDFRARQGIYEQYF.

This clonotype was found many times. The CDR3: CASSLGQPGRETQYF. The CDR3 DNA is TGTGCCAGCAGCTTGGGACAACCGGGACGGGAGACCCAGTACTTC. This rearrangement joins TRBV9 to TRBJ2-5, with a possible D match to TRBD1 (6 bases). V was pared by 4 bases and J by 5 bases, with 18 bases between. CDR1 SGDLS and CDR2 YYNGEE come from the germline V gene. This CDR3 comprises 15 residues.

This clonotype has at least ten counts. The rearrangement uses TRBV5-1 and TRBJ2-4; tentatively, D is TRBD2 (6 bases). The V gene's germline CDR1 is SGHRS and CDR2 YFSETQ. This CDR3 spans 15 amino acids. The V and J ends lost 1 base and 7 bases respectively, with 15 bases between them. The CDR3, as DNA: TGCGCCAGCAGCTTGTTCCCCCCGGAGGGGAACATTCAGTACTTC. Translating gives CASSLFPPEGNIQYF.

This clonotype was seen repeatedly, ten times or more. The CDR3: CSARDPTSGQTNTQYF. The CDR3 DNA follows: TGCAGTGCTAGAGACCCGACTAGCGGACAGACGAATACGCAGTATTTT. The chain combines TRBV20-1 with TRBJ2-3; 9 bases align to TRBD2. V gave up 0 bases and J gave up 7 bases; unmatched junction bases: 11. The CDR3 is made up of 16 amino acids. CDR1 DFQATT and CDR2 SNEGSKA come from the germline V gene (reference sequence).

This clonotype was recorded a few times. The V and J genes are TRBV5-1 and TRBJ1-3; perhaps TRBD1 as D (5 bases). Germline CDR1 is SGHRS and CDR2 is YFSETQ. The CDR3 consists of 14 residues. V gave up 4 bases and J gave up 0 bases, with 8 bases separating them. The CDR3 protein is CASSPGNSGNTIYF. CDR3 sequence (DNA): TGCGCCAGCAGCCCAGGGAACTCTGGAAACACCATATATTTT.

In its sample, this clonotype was seen many times. This chain connects TRBV5-1 to TRBJ2-1; 8 bases match TRBD1. The CDR3 spans 14 residues. Losses at the gene ends were 2 bases for V and 6 bases for J; bases not matched to a gene: 4. Germline assignment: CDR1 SGHRS and CDR2 YFSETQ. Here the CDR3 reads CASSFTGGFNEQFF. In DNA form, the CDR3 reads TGCGCCAGCAGCTTTACAGGGGGTTTCAATGAGCAGTTCTTC.